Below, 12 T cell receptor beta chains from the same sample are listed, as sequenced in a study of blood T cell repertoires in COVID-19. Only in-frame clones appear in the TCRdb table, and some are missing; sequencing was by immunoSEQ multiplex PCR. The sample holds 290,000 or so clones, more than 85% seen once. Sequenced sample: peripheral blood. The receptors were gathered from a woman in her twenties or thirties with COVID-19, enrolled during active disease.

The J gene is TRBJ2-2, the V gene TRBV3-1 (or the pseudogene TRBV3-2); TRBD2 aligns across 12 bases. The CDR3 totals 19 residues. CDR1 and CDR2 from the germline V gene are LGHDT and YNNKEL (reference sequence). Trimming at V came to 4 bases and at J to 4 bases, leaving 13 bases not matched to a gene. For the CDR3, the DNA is TGTGCCAGCAGCCCCCTTACCCTAGCGGGAGGGCCTAGCACCGGGGAGCTGTTTTTT. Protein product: CASSPLTLAGGPSTGELFF.

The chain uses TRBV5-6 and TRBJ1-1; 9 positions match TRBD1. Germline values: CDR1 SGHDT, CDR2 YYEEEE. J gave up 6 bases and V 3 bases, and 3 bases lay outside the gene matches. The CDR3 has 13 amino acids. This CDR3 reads CASSSDRGPEAFF. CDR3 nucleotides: TGTGCCAGCAGCTCGGACAGGGGCCCTGAAGCTTTCTTT. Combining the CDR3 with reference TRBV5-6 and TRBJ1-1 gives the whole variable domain DAGVTQSPTHLIKTRGQQVTLRCSPKSGHDTVSWYQQALGQGPQFIFQYYEEEERQRGNFPDRFSGHQFPNYSSELNVNALLLGDSALYLCASSSDRGPEAFFGQGTRLTVV.

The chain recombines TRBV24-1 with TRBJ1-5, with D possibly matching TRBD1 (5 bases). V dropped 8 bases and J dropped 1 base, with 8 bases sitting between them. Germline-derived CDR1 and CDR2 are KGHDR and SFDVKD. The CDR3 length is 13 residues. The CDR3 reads CATTSGSNQPQHF. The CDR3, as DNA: TGTGCCACCACTTCAGGGAGCAATCAGCCCCAGCATTTT.

The CDR3 loop reads CAIATSRNQPQHF. Written as DNA, the CDR3 is TGTGCCATTGCGACAAGTAGAAATCAGCCCCAGCATTTT. The chain has TRBV27 and TRBJ1-5; D uncertain. CDR3 size: 13 residues. Trimming removed 10 bases from V and 4 bases from J, with 14 bases in between. From germline, CDR1 is MNHEY and CDR2 SMNVEV (reference sequence).

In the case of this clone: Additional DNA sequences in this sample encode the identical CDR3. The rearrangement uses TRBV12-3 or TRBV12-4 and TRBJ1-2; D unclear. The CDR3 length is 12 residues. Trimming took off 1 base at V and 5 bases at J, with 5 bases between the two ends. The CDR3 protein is CASSLGTYGYTF. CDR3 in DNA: TGTGCCAGCAGTTTAGGGACTTATGGCTACACCTTC.

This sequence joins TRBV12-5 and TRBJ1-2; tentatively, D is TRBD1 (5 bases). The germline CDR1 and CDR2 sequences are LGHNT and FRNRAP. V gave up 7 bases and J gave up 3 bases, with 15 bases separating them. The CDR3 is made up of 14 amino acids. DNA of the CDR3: TGTGCTAGTGCCCCCGGGGGAGGGCACTATGGCTACACCTTC. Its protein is CASAPGGGHYGYTF.

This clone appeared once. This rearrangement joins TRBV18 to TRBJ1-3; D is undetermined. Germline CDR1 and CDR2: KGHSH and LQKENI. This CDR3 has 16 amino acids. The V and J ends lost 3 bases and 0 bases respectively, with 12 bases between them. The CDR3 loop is CASSPNPTYSGNTIYF. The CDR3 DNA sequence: TGTGCCAGCTCACCGAATCCTACGTACTCTGGAAACACCATATATTTT.

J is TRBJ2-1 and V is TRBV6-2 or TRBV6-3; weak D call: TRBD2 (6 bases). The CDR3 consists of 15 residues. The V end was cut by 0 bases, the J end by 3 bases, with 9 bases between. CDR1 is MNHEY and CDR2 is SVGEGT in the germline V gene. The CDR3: CASSYSASDYNEQFF. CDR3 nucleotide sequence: TGTGCCAGCAGTTACTCGGCTAGCGACTACAATGAGCAGTTCTTC.

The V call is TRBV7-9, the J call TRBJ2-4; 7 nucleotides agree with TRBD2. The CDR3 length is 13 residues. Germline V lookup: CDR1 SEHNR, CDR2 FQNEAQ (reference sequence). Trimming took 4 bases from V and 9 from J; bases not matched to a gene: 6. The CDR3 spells CASSSRGVGIQYF. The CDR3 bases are TGTGCCAGCAGCTCCCGGGGGGTCGGCATTCAGTACTTC.

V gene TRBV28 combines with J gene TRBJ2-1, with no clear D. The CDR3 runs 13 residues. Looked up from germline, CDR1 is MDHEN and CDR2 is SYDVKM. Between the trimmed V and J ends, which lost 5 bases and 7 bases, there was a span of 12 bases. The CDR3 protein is CASSLAPLNEQFF. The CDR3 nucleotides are TGTGCCAGCAGTCTGGCCCCGTTGAATGAGCAGTTCTTC.

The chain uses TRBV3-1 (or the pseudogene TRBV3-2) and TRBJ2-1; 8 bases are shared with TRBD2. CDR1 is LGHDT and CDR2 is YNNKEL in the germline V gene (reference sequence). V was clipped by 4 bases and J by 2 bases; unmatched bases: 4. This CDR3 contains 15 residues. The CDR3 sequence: CASSLGLATYNEQFF. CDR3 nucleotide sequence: TGTGCCAGCAGCCTCGGACTAGCAACCTACAATGAGCAGTTCTTC.

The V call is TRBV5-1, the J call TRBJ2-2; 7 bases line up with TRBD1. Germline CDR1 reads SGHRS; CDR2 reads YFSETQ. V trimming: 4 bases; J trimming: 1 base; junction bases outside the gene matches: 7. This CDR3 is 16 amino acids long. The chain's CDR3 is CASSNQQGRNTGELFF. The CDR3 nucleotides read TGCGCCAGCAGCAATCAACAGGGGAGGAACACCGGGGAGCTGTTTTTT.